Each of the 29 T cell receptor beta chains below was sequenced from the same sample in a study of blood T cell repertoires in COVID-19. The table came from immunoSEQ multiplex PCR; TCRdb's copy has only in-frame clones and leaves some out. This repertoire shows about 270,000 clones, approximately 91% found once; its top ten account for roughly 2.1%. Sequencing was performed on PBMCs or T cells enriched from blood (not recorded which). The receptors were sampled from a middle-aged woman with acute COVID-19.

The V and J genes are TRBV7-2 and TRBJ2-7; 9 bases align to TRBD1. The CDR3 totals 15 residues. With 5 bases clipped from V and 2 bases from J, the junction kept 7 bases outside the gene matches. Germline CDR1 is SGHTA and CDR2 is FQGNSA. As DNA, the CDR3 is TGTGCCAGCAGCGAGGGACAGGGATATACCTACGAGCAGTACTTC. Translation gives CASSEGQGYTYEQYF.

This clone occurred a few times. Additional DNA sequences in this sample encode the identical CDR3. The rearrangement joins TRBV18 to TRBJ2-5; TRBD1 aligns across 7 bases. CDR1 is KGHSH, CDR2 LQKENI, per germline. This CDR3 has 13 residues. The ends lost 3 bases at V and 2 bases at J; junction bases unmatched: 0. CDR3 DNA sequence: TGTGCCAGCTCACCGGGACAGCAAGAGACCCAGTACTTC. Translated, it gives CASSPGQQETQYF.

V gene TRBV12-3 or TRBV12-4 combines with J gene TRBJ2-7, with D tentatively TRBD2 (7 bases). This CDR3 region has 13 residues. V was clipped by 3 bases and J by 5 bases, with 11 bases between them. Here the CDR3 reads CASSFRGANEQYF. The CDR3 region has the DNA TGTGCCAGCAGTTTTCGGGGGGCTAACGAGCAGTACTTC.

The chain recombines TRBV12-5 with TRBJ1-2, with TRBD1 matching 10 bases. Germline V gene sequence: CDR1 LGHNT, CDR2 FRNRAP. The V gene end was trimmed by 2 bases and the J gene end by 4 bases; junction bases not matched to a gene: 22. This CDR3 spans 21 amino acids. Here the CDR3 reads CASGLYRGYNGTGDRAYGYTF. In DNA form, the CDR3 reads TGTGCTAGTGGTTTGTATCGAGGCTACAACGGGACAGGGGACAGGGCCTATGGCTACACCTTC.

The chain recombines TRBV29-1 with TRBJ2-5; possibly TRBD2 for D (6 bases). V gave up 3 bases and J gave up 4 bases, with 9 bases separating them. Germline values: CDR1 SQVTM, CDR2 ANQGSEA. The CDR3 is 12 residues long. DNA for the CDR3: TGCAGCGTTGACGGGGGATCAGAGACCCAGTACTTC. It yields the protein CSVDGGSETQYF.

The rearrangement links TRBV7-2 to TRBJ2-7; 7 nucleotides match TRBD2. Per germline, CDR1 SGHTA and CDR2 FQGNSA. The CDR3 has 13 residues. The V gene end was trimmed by 7 bases and the J gene end by 4 bases; junction bases not matched to a gene: 7. In nucleotides, the CDR3 is TGTGCCAGCACACTTGGGAGGGATTACGAGCAGTACTTC. It specifies CASTLGRDYEQYF.

The chain links TRBV6-6 to TRBJ2-5; maybe TRBD1 (5 bases). Germline V gives CDR1 MNHNY, CDR2 SVGAGI (reference sequence). Trimming left V 0 bases short and J 7 bases short, with 18 bases between. The CDR3 has 16 amino acids. The CDR3 nucleotides read TGTGCCAGCAGTTACTCGGGGCAGGCCCTCAATGGGACCCAGTACTTC. It encodes CASSYSGQALNGTQYF.

The chain employs TRBV7-9 and TRBJ2-7; TRBD1 matches 7 bases. Germline V gives CDR1 SEHNR, CDR2 FQNEAQ (reference sequence). The CDR3 runs to 15 residues. V shed 1 base and J 4 bases; nucleotides not matched to a gene: 7. CDR3 residues: CASSLGPGQKYEQYF. CDR3 bases: TGTGCCAGCAGCTTAGGACCGGGACAGAAGTACGAGCAGTACTTC.

The chain is built from TRBV5-1 and TRBJ1-2; TRBD1 aligns across 8 bases. This CDR3 contains 14 residues. V trimming: 4 bases; J trimming: 8 bases; junction bases outside the gene matches: 10. The germline CDR1 and CDR2 sequences are SGHRS and YFSETQ. This CDR3 is CASSIAGGAPGYTF. In nucleotides, the CDR3 is TGCGCCAGCAGCATAGCAGGGGGCGCCCCGGGCTACACCTTC.

The chain combines TRBV30 with TRBJ1-1, with D unclear. Germline CDR1 is GTSNPN and CDR2 is SVGIG (reference sequence). The CDR3 spans 15 residues. V was clipped by 0 bases and J by 0 bases, with 11 bases between them. CDR3 nucleotides: TGTGCCTGGAGTGTAGGCAGGTCCATGAACACTGAAGCTTTCTTT. Residues: CAWSVGRSMNTEAFF.

The chain links TRBV5-8 to TRBJ1-2; D may be TRBD1 (5 bases). Germline assignment: CDR1 SGHTS and CDR2 YDEGEE. CDR3 size: 12 residues. V dropped 4 bases and J dropped 5 bases, with 9 bases sitting between them. The CDR3 reads CASSPPGYGYTF. CDR3 DNA: TGTGCCAGCAGCCCTCCAGGGTATGGCTACACCTTC.

The rearrangement uses TRBV16 and TRBJ1-2, with 8 bases identical to TRBD1. CDR3 length: 17 residues. Per germline, CDR1 KGHSY and CDR2 FQNENV. Trimming at V came to 4 bases and at J to 0 bases, leaving 10 bases not matched to a gene. The CDR3 region is CASSPGQALLANYGYTF. CDR3 nucleotides: TGTGCCAGCAGCCCGGGACAGGCCCTGTTAGCTAACTATGGCTACACCTTC.

The V gene is TRBV28, the J gene TRBJ1-5, with D possibly matching TRBD1 (5 bases). CDR3 length: 14 residues. V gave up 8 bases and J gave up 3 bases, with 14 bases separating them. From germline, CDR1 is MDHEN and CDR2 SYDVKM. CDR3 protein: CASRGGSPNQPQHF. The CDR3 region has the DNA TGTGCCAGCCGGGGGGGATCTCCCAATCAGCCCCAGCATTTT.

V is TRBV5-4 and J is TRBJ2-1, with 7 bases matching TRBD1. The trim removed 2 bases at V and 8 bases at J, leaving 4 bases unmatched. The CDR3 runs 13 residues. Germline V CDR1 and CDR2: SGHNT, YYREEE (reference sequence). The CDR3 bases are TGTGCCAGCAGCTTATACAGGGGCGATGAGCAGTTCTTC. This sequence encodes CASSLYRGDEQFF.

V is TRBV11-2 and J is TRBJ2-7; D remains ambiguous. Germline assignment: CDR1 SGHAT and CDR2 FQNNGV. V was clipped by 0 bases and J by 7 bases, with 16 bases between them. CDR3 length equals 15 residues. CDR3 region: CASSLDRRSAGEQYF. In nucleotides, the CDR3 is TGTGCCAGCAGCTTAGATCGAAGGTCCGCCGGGGAGCAGTACTTC.

This clone was seen repeatedly, ten times or more. The CDR3 DNA follows: TGTGCCAGCTCCGGACAGACCCTAATGAACACTGAAGCTTTCTTT. It specifies CASSGQTLMNTEAFF. The rearrangement links TRBV25-1 to TRBJ1-1, with D possibly being TRBD1 (6 bases). The germline V and J ends were trimmed by 8 bases and 0 bases, with 16 bases remaining between them. CDR1 and CDR2 from the germline V gene are MGHDK and SYGVNS. This CDR3 is 15 amino acids long.

This chain joins TRBV11-2 and TRBJ1-2; 9 bases are shared with TRBD1. V shed 6 bases, J shed 4 bases, and the junction held 18 bases outside the gene matches. The V gene's germline CDR1 is SGHAT and CDR2 FQNNGV. The CDR3 extends over 18 amino acids. Written as DNA, the CDR3 is TGTGCCAGCAGTAACAACCCCGGGACAGGGAATGTATCCTATGGCTACACCTTC. Amino acid sequence: CASSNNPGTGNVSYGYTF. Complete variable domain (other parts from reference TRBV11-2 and TRBJ1-2): EAGVAQSPRYKIIEKRQSVAFWCNPISGHATLYWYQQILGQGPKLLIQFQNNGVVDDSQLPKDRFSAERLKGVDSTLKIQPAKLEDSAVYLCASSNNPGTGNVSYGYTFGSGTRLTVV.

The chain is built from TRBV10-3 and TRBJ2-3; D may be TRBD2 (5 bases). The V gene lost 0 bases and the J gene lost 0 bases, with 7 bases spanning the gap. Per germline, CDR1 ENHRY and CDR2 SYGVKD. This CDR3 is built from 15 residues. The CDR3 protein is CAISESGSSTDTQYF. For the CDR3, the DNA is TGTGCCATCAGTGAGTCAGGGAGCAGCACAGATACGCAGTATTTT.

The rearrangement links TRBV5-4 to TRBJ2-7; perhaps TRBD1 as D (6 bases). In germline, CDR1 is SGHNT, CDR2 YYREEE (reference sequence). This CDR3 contains 17 residues. Between the trimmed V and J ends, which lost 0 bases and 0 bases, there was a span of 16 bases. The CDR3 is CASSLGQGPKGSYEQYF. The CDR3 DNA reads as TGTGCCAGCAGCTTGGGCCAGGGGCCCAAGGGCTCCTACGAGCAGTACTTC.

V gene TRBV29-1 combines with J gene TRBJ2-6, with D possibly matching TRBD2 (5 bases). Germline-derived CDR1 and CDR2 are SQVTM and ANQGSEA. With 5 bases removed from V and 0 bases from J, the gap between germline ends came to 14 bases. The length of the CDR3 is 16 residues. The CDR3 region is CSVSPGLDSGANVLTF. CDR3 sequence (DNA): TGCAGCGTTTCCCCCGGACTGGACTCTGGGGCCAACGTCCTGACTTTC. Full variable domain (missing parts from reference TRBV29-1 and TRBJ2-6): SAVISQKPSRDICQRGTSLTIQCQVDSQVTMMFWYRQQPGQSLTLIATANQGSEATYESGFVIDKFPISRPNLTFSTLTVSNMSPEDSSIYLCSVSPGLDSGANVLTFGAGSRLTVL.

The chain couples TRBV28 to TRBJ2-3; 7 bases map to TRBD1. The J segment lost 2 bases and the V segment lost 5 bases, leaving 7 bases of the junction unmatched. Per the germline V gene, CDR1 is MDHEN and CDR2 is SYDVKM. The CDR3 is 15 residues long. This CDR3 reads CASSTPGQLTDTQYF. In DNA form, the CDR3 reads TGTGCCAGCAGTACGCCGGGACAGCTCACAGATACGCAGTATTTT.

The CDR3 spells CASSEVALNTGELFF. DNA for the CDR3: TGTGCCAGCAGCGAAGTAGCGCTGAACACCGGGGAGCTGTTTTTT. The V call is TRBV9, the J call TRBJ2-2; D possibly corresponds to TRBD2 (5 bases). The V end was cut by 3 bases, the J end by 1 base, with 10 bases between. The CDR3 has 15 amino acids. CDR1 SGDLS and CDR2 YYNGEE come from the germline V gene.

V gene TRBV11-2 combines with J gene TRBJ2-1; no reliable D call. Trimming left V 2 bases short and J 0 bases short, with 14 bases between. This CDR3 region has 17 residues. Germline CDR1 and CDR2: SGHAT and FQNNGV. The CDR3 region has the DNA TGTGCCAGCAGCTTAAGTGGGCAGATGAACTCCTACAATGAGCAGTTCTTC. As protein: CASSLSGQMNSYNEQFF.

This clone was found once. This chain uses TRBV7-3 with TRBJ2-3, with TRBD2 matching 14 bases. Germline CDR1 SGHTA, CDR2 FQGTGA. The V gene end was trimmed by 5 bases and the J gene end by 3 bases; junction bases not matched to a gene: 13. This CDR3 has 19 amino acids. This chain's CDR3 is CASSAPGTSGSSGTDTQYF. Written as DNA, the CDR3 is TGTGCCAGCAGCGCGCCCGGGACTAGCGGGAGTTCGGGAACAGATACGCAGTATTTT.

The chain recombines TRBV27 with TRBJ2-7, with 7 positions matching TRBD2. CDR1 MNHEY and CDR2 SMNVEV come from the germline V gene (reference sequence). The V gene end was trimmed by 8 bases and the J gene end by 4 bases; junction bases not matched to a gene: 20. The CDR3 runs to 17 residues. The CDR3 coding sequence is TGTGCCAGCGGATCCCCCGCCAAGCTAGCGGACTCGTACGAGCAGTACTTC. Its translation: CASGSPAKLADSYEQYF.

CDR3 bases: TGTGCCAGCAGCTTGGGGGGGGCGGCCGGGGAGCTGTTTTTT. This sequence encodes CASSLGGAAGELFF. The chain combines TRBV11-3 with TRBJ2-2; tentatively, D is TRBD2 (7 bases). Germline assignment: CDR1 SGHNT and CDR2 YENEEA. The CDR3 loop spans 14 amino acids. V was trimmed by 3 bases and J by 6 bases, leaving 11 bases between them.

The chain employs TRBV9 and TRBJ1-6, with D uncertain. V shed 0 bases and J shed 6 bases, with 10 bases lying between them. This CDR3 region has 15 residues. Germline loops: CDR1 SGDLS, CDR2 YYNGEE. Here the CDR3 DNA reads TGTGCCAGCAGCGTAGCTGATGCGGCTAATTCACCCCTCCACTTT. This gives the protein CASSVADAANSPLHF.

V is TRBV2 and J is TRBJ2-3, with 10 bases aligning to TRBD2. V dropped 7 bases and J dropped 0; count of bases not matched to a gene: 10. Looked up from germline, CDR1 is SNHLY and CDR2 is FYNNEI. This CDR3 is 17 amino acids long. The DNA of the CDR3 is TGTGCCAGCACCCTAAGGGCACTAGCGGGAAGCACAGATACGCAGTATTTT. It codes for CASTLRALAGSTDTQYF.

The V call is TRBV10-3, the J call TRBJ2-7, with D perhaps matching TRBD2 (5 bases). The germline V gene has CDR1 ENHRY and CDR2 SYGVKD. The CDR3 consists of 12 residues. Trimming stripped 3 bases from V and 5 bases from J, with 8 bases between. The CDR3 here is CAISDTGNEQYF. The CDR3 DNA follows: TGTGCCATCAGTGACACCGGGAACGAGCAGTACTTC.